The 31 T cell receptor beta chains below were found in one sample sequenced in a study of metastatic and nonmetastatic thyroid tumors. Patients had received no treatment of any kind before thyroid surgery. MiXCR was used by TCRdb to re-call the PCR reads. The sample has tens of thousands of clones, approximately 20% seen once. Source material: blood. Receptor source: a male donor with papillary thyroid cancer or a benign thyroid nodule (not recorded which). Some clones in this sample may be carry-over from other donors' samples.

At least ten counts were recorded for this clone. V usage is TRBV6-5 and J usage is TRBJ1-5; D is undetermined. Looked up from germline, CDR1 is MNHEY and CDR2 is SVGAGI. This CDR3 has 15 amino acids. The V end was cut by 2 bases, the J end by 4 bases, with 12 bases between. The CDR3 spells CASSYGSPPNQPQHF. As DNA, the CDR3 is TGTGCCAGCAGTTACGGATCACCCCCAAATCAGCCCCAGCATTTT.

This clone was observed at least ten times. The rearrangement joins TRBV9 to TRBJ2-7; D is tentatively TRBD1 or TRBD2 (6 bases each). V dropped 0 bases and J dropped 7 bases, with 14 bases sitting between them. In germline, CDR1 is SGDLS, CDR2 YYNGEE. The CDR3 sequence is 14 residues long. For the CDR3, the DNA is TGTGCCAGCAGCGTAGGGGGGGCCGCTGGGGAGCAGTACTTC. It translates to CASSVGGAAGEQYF.

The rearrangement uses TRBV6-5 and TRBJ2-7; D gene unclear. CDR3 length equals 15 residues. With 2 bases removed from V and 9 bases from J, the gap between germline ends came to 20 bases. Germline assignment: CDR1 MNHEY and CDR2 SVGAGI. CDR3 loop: CASSYPAGDYRWQYF. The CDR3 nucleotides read TGTGCCAGCAGTTACCCGGCAGGTGATTATCGGTGGCAGTACTTC.

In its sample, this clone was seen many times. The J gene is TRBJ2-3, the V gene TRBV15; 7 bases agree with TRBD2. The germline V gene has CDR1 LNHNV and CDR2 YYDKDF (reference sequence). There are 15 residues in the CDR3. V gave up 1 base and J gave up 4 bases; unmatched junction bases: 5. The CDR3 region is CATSRGAGPPDTQYF. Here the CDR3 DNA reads TGTGCCACCAGCAGAGGAGCGGGGCCCCCAGATACGCAGTATTTT.

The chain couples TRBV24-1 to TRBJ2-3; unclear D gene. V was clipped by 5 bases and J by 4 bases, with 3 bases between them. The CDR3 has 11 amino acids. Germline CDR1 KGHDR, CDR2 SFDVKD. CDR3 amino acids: CATSAADTQYF. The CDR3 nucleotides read TGTGCCACCAGTGCGGCAGATACGCAGTATTTT.

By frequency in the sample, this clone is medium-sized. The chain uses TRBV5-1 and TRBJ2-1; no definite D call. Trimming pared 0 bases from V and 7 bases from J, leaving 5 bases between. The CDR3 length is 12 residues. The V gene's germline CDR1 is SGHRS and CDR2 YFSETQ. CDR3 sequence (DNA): TGCGCCAGCAGCTTGGAGGTTAATGAGCAGTTCTTC. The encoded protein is CASSLEVNEQFF.

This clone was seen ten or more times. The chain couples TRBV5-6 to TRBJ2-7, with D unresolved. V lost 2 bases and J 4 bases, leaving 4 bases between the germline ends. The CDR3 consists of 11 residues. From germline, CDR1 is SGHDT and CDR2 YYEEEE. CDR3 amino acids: CASSFEYEQYF. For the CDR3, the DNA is TGTGCCAGCAGCTTCGAGTACGAGCAGTACTTC. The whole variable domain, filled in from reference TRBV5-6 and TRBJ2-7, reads DAGVTQSPTHLIKTRGQQVTLRCSPKSGHDTVSWYQQALGQGPQFIFQYYEEEERQRGNFPDRFSGHQFPNYSSELNVNALLLGDSALYLCASSFEYEQYFGPGTRLTVT.

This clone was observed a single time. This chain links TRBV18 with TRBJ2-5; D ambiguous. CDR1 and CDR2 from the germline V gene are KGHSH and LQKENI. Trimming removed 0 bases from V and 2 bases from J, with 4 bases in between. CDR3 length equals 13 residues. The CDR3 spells CASSPPVQETQYF. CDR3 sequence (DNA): TGTGCCAGCTCACCACCGGTACAAGAGACCCAGTACTTC.

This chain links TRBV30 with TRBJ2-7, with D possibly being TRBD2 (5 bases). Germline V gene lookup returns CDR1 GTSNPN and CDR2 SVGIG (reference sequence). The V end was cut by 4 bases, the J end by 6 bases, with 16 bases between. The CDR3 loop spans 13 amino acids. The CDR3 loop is CAWTLYEGSEQYF. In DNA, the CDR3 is TGTGCCTGGACCCTCTACGAGGGCTCCGAGCAGTACTTC.

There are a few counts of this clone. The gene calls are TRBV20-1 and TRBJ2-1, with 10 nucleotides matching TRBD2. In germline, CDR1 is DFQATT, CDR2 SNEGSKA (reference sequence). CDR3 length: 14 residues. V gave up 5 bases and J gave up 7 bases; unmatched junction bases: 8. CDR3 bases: TGCAGTGCTTACCTTAGCGGGAGGAGAAATGAGCAGTTCTTC. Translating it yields CSAYLSGRRNEQFF.

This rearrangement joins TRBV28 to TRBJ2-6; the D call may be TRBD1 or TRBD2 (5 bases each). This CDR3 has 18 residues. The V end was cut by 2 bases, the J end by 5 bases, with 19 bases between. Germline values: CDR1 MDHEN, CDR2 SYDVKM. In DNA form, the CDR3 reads TGTGCCAGCAGTTTAGAATGGGGCGGGCCAACTCGGGCCAACGTCCTGACTTTC. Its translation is CASSLEWGGPTRANVLTF. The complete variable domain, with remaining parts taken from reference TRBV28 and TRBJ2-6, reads DVKVTQSSRYLVKRTGEKVFLECVQDMDHENMFWYRQDPGLGLRLIYFSYDVKMKEKGDIPEGYSVSREKKERFSLILESASTNQTSMYLCASSLEWGGPTRANVLTFGAGSRLTVL.

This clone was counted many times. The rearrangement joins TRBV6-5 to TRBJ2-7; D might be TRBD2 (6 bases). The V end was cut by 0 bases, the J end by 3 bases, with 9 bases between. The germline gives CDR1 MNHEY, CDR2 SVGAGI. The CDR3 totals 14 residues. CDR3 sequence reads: CASSYSTSIYEQYF. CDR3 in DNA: TGTGCCAGCAGTTACTCTACTAGCATCTACGAGCAGTACTTC.

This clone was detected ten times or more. Written as DNA, the CDR3 is TGTGCCAGCATGGGGGGGCACGAGCAGTACTTC. It specifies CASMGGHEQYF. V and J are TRBV2 and TRBJ2-7; maybe TRBD2 (7 bases). Trimming stripped 7 bases from V and 5 bases from J, with 9 bases between. The CDR3 has 11 amino acids. Germline loops: CDR1 SNHLY, CDR2 FYNNEI. The full variable domain, rest sourced from reference TRBV2 and TRBJ2-7, is EPEVTQTPSHQVTQMGQEVILRCVPISNHLYFYWYRQILGQKVEFLVSFYNNEISEKSEIFDDQFSVERPDGSNFTLKIRSTKLEDSAMYFCASMGGHEQYFGPGTRLTVT.

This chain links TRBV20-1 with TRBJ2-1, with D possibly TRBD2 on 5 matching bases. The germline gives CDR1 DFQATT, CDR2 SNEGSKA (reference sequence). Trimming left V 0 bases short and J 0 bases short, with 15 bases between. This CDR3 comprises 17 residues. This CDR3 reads CSARDPGGSSSYNEQFF. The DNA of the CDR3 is TGCAGTGCTAGAGATCCGGGCGGGTCCAGCTCCTACAATGAGCAGTTCTTC.

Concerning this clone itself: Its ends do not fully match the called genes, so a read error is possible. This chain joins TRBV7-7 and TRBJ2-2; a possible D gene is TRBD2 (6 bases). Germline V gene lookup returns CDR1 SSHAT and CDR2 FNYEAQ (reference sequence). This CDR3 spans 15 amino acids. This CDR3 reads CASSPGLFNTGELFF. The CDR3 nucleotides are TGTGCTAGCAGCCCGGGACTTTTTAACACCGGGGAGCTGTTTTTT.

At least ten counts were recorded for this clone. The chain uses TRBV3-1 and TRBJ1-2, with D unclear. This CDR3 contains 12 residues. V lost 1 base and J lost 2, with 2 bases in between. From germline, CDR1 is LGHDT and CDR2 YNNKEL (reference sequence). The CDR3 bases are TGTGCCAGCAGCCAAGTGAACTATGGCTACACCTTC. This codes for CASSQVNYGYTF. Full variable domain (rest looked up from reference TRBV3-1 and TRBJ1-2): DTAVSQTPKYLVTQMGNDKSIKCEQNLGHDTMYWYKQDSKKFLKIMFSYNNKELIINETVPNRFSPKSPDKAHLNLHINSLELGDSAVYFCASSQVNYGYTFGSGTRLTVV.

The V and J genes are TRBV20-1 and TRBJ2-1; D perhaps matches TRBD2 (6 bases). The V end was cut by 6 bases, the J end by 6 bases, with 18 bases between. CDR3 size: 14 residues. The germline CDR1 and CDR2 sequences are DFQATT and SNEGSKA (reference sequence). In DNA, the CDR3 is TGCAGTGCGGAATACCCGGGACTGTCCAATGAGCAGTTCTTC. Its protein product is CSAEYPGLSNEQFF.

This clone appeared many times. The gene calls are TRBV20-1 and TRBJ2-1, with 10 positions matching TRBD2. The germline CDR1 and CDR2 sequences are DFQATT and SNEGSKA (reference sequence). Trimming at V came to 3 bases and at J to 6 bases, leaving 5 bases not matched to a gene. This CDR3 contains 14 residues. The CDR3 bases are TGCAGTGCTAGGGCGCTAGCGGGGGTCAATGAGCAGTTCTTC. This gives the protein CSARALAGVNEQFF.

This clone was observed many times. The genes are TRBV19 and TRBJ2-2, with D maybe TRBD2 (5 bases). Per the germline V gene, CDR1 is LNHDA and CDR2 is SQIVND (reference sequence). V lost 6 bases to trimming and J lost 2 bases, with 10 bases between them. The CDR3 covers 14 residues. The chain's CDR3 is CASRYGLNTGELFF. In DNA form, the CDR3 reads TGTGCCAGTAGGTACGGACTCAACACCGGGGAGCTGTTTTTT.

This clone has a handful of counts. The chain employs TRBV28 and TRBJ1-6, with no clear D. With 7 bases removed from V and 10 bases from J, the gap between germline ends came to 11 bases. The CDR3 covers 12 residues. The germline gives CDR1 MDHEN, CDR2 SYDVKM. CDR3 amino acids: CASISTGSPLHF. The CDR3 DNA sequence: TGTGCCAGCATATCGACGGGGTCACCCCTCCACTTT.

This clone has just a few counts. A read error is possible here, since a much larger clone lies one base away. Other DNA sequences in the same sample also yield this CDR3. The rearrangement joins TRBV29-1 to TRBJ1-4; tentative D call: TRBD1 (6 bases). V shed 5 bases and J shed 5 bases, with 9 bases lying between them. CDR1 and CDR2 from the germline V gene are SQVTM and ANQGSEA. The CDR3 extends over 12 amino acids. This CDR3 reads CSVKGGNEKLFF. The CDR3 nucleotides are TGCAGCGTTAAGGGGGGAAATGAAAAACTGTTTTTT.

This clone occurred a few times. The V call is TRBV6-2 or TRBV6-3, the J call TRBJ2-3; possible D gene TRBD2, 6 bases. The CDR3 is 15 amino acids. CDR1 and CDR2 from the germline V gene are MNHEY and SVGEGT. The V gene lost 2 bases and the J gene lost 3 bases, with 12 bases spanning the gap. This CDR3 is CASSYTNGRTDTQYF. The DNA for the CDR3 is TGTGCCAGCAGTTACACTAACGGGAGAACAGATACGCAGTATTTT.

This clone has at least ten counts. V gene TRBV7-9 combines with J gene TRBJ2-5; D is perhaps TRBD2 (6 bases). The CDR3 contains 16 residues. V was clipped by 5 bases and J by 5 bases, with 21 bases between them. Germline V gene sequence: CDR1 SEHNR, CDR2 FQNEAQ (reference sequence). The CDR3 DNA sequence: TGTGCCAGCAGCGGCACGGTAGCGCGGGGAGTGGAGACCCAGTACTTC. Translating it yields CASSGTVARGVETQYF.

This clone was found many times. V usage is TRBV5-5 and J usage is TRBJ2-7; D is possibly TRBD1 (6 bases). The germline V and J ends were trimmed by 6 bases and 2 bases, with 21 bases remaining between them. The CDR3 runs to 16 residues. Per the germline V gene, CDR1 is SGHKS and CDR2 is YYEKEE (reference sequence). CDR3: CASTPYFQGITYEQYF. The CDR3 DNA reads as TGTGCCAGCACTCCATATTTCCAGGGGATCACCTACGAGCAGTACTTC.

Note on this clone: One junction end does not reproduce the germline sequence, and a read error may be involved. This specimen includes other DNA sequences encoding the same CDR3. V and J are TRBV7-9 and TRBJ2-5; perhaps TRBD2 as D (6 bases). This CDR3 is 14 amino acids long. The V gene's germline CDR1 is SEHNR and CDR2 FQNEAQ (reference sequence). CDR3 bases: TGTGCCAGCAGCTTGGGGGGAATCCCAGAGACGCAGTACTTC. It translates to CASSLGGIPETQYF.

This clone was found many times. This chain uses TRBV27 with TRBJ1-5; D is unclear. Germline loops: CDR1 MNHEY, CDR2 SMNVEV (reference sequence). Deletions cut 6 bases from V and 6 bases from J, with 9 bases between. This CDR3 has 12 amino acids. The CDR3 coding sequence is TGTGCCAGCAGCAAGCTAGGTCAGCCCCAGCATTTT. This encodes CASSKLGQPQHF.

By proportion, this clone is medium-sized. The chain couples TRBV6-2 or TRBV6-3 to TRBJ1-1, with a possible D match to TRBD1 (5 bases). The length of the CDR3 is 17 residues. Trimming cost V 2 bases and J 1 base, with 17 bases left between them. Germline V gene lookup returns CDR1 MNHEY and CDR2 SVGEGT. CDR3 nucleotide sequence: TGTGCCAGCAGTTACCTTGGGACTTCGACCCGGAACACTGAAGCTTTCTTT. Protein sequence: CASSYLGTSTRNTEAFF.

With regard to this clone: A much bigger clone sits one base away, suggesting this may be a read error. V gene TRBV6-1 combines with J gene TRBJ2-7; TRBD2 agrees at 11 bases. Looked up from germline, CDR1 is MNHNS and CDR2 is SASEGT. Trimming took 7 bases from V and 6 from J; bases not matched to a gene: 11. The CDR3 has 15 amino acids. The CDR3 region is CASIRTSGSSGEQYF. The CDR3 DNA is TGTGCCAGCATTCGCACTAGCGGGAGCTCGGGCGAGCAGTACTTC.

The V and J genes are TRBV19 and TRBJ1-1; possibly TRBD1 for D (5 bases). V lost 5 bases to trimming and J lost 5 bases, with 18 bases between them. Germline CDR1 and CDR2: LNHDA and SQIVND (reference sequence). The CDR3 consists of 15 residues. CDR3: CASSLSTWGGTEAFF. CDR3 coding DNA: TGTGCCAGTAGTCTCAGTACATGGGGGGGGACTGAAGCTTTCTTT. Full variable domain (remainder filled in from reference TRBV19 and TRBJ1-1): DGGITQSPKYLFRKEGQNVTLSCEQNLNHDAMYWYRQDPGQGLRLIYYSQIVNDFQKGDIAEGYSVSREKKESFPLTVTSAQKNPTAFYLCASSLSTWGGTEAFFGQGTRLTVV.

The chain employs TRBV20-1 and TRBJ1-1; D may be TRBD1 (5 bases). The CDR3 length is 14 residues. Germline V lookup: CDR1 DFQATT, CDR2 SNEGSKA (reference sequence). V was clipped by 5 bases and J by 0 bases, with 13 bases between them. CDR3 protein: CSAPLRTLNTEAFF. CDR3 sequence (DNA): TGCAGTGCTCCTCTTCGGACACTGAACACTGAAGCTTTCTTT.

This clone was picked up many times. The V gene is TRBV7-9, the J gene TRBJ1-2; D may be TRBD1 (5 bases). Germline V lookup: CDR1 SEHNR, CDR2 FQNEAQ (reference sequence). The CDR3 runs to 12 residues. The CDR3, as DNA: TGTGCTCTGTGGGGGGTCGACTATGGCTACACCTTC. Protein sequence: CALWGVDYGYTF.